Detailed here is one T cell receptor beta chain. This clonotype has just a few counts. Its specific antigen is unknown. Base qualities were left out, and no much larger clone turns up one base away. This entry is derived from a study of molecular identifiers for immune sequencing clone quantification (dated by TCRdb to the late 2010s). Looking at the study overall: In a replicate experiment, RNA from about 19,000 or 110,000 naive CD8 T cells was split into five aliquots, four of which were sequenced. CD8 T cells were used in a methods study to benchmark molecular-identifier clustering-based TCR repertoire sequencing (MIDCIRS) and TCR RNA copy counting. The investigation overall reported the following: When barcode sub-clustering was left out, chimeric consensus sequences inflated TCR diversity, with chimeras reaching as high as 47%. Spiked-in Jurkat TCR RNA equal to a single cell's worth was reported to be detectable even within 1,200,000 naive CD8 T cells. Spiked-in Jurkat TCR RNA (10 copies' worth), which is not part of the donor repertoire, was contained in the naive libraries. Modeling estimated about 2.8 recovered TCR RNA copies per cell, compared with about 10 by digital PCR, which implies roughly 30% capture efficiency. In CMV-specific effector cells, over 97% of molecules were held by clones above 20 RNA copies, whereas under 1% of molecules were held by such clones in naive cells. Identical TCR molecules sharing a barcode could cause highly expanded clone sizes to be underestimated.

Libraries of naive CD8 T cells were generated from about 19,000 to 1,100,000 sorted cells, with 10%, 30% or 50% of the purified RNA used. Naive CD8 T cells were FACS-sorted as CD8+CD4-CCR7+CD45RA+ on a BD FACSAria II into RLT Plus buffer. To test detection sensitivity, Jurkat RNA equivalent to approximately ten TCR copies was spiked into samples of roughly 18,000-1,000,000 naive CD8 T cells. Enrichment of CD8 T cells was done with RosetteSep CD8+ T Cell Enrichment Cocktail plus Ficoll-Paque, and ACK red cell lysis came afterward. Library construction relied on PCR. TCRdb names NextSeq 500 as the instrument used. Preparation of bulk TCR libraries followed a previously described approach, with the TCR primers listed in Table S5. Purification of total RNA was performed with the Qiagen AllPrep DNA/RNA kit. Reads from multiple sequencing runs of the same library were pooled before analysis. Regarding the original processing steps: Only reads with exact TCR constant sequence were kept, trimmed to 150 nt, and grouped by their 12-nt molecular barcodes. Within each barcode group, reads were sub-clustered at a 15% Levenshtein threshold, and quality-weighted consensus sequences were built per RNA molecule. Non-functional sequences were filtered out, along with any lower-count sequence sitting one edit away from another sequence. On the basis of fitting two negative binomial distributions, barcode sub-clusters with fewer than 20% of the maximum read count were discarded. Using fastp at Q25 and MiXCR, TCRdb reprocessed the public reads and kept productive beta chains. A single entry per CDR3 protein holds the most common genes and DNA from its merged rows. None of the V and J calls come from the authors' own analysis; TCRdb made them. The sample table shows nearly 650,000 distinct CDR3 sequences, and roughly 23% are seen once. The top ten hold around 0.78% of the sample.

In the germline V gene (reference sequence), CDR1 corresponds to DFQATT and CDR2 to SNEGSKA. The CDR3 contains 15 residues, cysteine and phenylalanine counted. Left in the record is the CDR3 DNA by itself, 45 bases read in frame from the first base. V loses 3 bases of germline sequence and J loses 2 bases, and the interval between the two ends is 16 bases. The TCR originated in a human donor in good health. Some libraries in this study had Jurkat cell RNA spiked in. The sequencing sample was made of naive CD8+ T cells from blood, with Jurkat cell RNA spiked in. Sample cell subset or site, as interpreted from the label and publication: FACS-sorted CD8+CD4-CCR7+CD45RA+ naive T cells. This chain is built from TRBV20-1 and TRBJ2-5, with the D gene not clear enough to name. The CDR3 sequence is CSASSVLLGQETQYF. The DNA reads TGCAGTGCTAGTTCGGTTCTCCTGGGGCAAGAGACCCAGTACTTC.